This T cell receptor beta chain was sequenced for a study of T cell clones after liver transplantation. As for the study in general: A pre-transplant mixed lymphocyte reaction with TCRbeta sequencing defined graft-donor-reactive clones followed in post-transplant blood. Tolerance: complete withdrawal held at least one year, liver enzymes staying within twice normal. Whole-study results and caveats: The donor-reactive repertoire was only partly measurable in two subjects, lacking donor cells. Conclusions were preliminary, with small, heterogeneous patient groups.

With respect to this clone: The antigen remains unidentified.

Using immunoSEQ multiplex PCR, the repertoire was profiled, and TCRdb retains in-frame clones only, with some absent. The sample holds roughly 100,000 clones; 82% are singletons and the top ten take about 0.89%. The CDR3 covers 15 residues. V lost 0 bases and J lost 5; bases outside the gene matches: 5. The germline V gene has CDR1 KGHSH and CDR2 LQKENI. The TCR comes from a human donor who received a liver transplant. This material consisted of CD4+ T cells from blood, taken before liver transplant. The chain couples TRBV18 to TRBJ2-7; 9 positions match TRBD1. Here the CDR3 reads CASSPPTGGGDEQYF. CDR3 DNA: TGTGCCAGCTCACCACCGACAGGGGGAGGTGACGAGCAGTACTTC.